What follows is one T cell receptor beta chain and its context. Its antigen remains unidentified. This specimen comes from a study of shared clonotypes between healthy human individuals. The length of the CDR3 is 12 residues. J was trimmed by 9 bases and V by 4 bases; bases with no gene match: 2. Germline V gives CDR1 MNHEY, CDR2 SMNVEV (reference sequence). Naive CD8 populations comprised CD45RO-negative cells positively selected for CCR7, excluding terminally differentiated effector memory CD45RA+ cells. Those who donated, Caucasian adults without exception, all lived in Nashville, Tennessee. Original handling: ImmunoSEQ yielded junction-only sequences lacking quality scores, so filtering differed. TCRdb's table, derived via immunoSEQ multiplex PCR, lists solely in-frame clones and lacks some. The V and J calls and the clone size are those of that table, but D and trimming were determined from the DNA. Among about 2 million clones listed, about 95% were seen once.

Findings and limits, study-wide: In the sorted subsets, rarefaction showed sequencing was incomplete despite large depth.

V is TRBV27 and J is TRBJ2-1, with TRBD1 identical over 8 bases. The sequence was collected from a man younger than 35 in good health. Sample: naive CD8+ T cells sorted from blood. The CDR3 spells CASSYGQGEQFF. For the CDR3, the DNA is TGTGCCAGCAGTTACGGACAGGGTGAGCAGTTCTTC.